These T cell receptor beta chains were read from a single sample in a study of beta chain features in type 1 diabetes. The method was immunoSEQ multiplex PCR; TCRdb's version includes in-frame clones alone and lacks a portion of them. The sample lists about 230,000 clones, roughly 17% occurring once. Sequenced material: naive CD4+ T cells from blood. The receptors here all came from a man aged 30 to 45 with type 1 diabetes. CDR3s include the opening cysteine and the closing phenylalanine or tryptophan. Fields, in order: V gene, D gene, J gene, clone size, CDR3 length, CDR3 DNA, CDR3 protein. A D gene is named only where the DNA matches it firmly. Not all rows give a size; the values are once, few, many and, for expanded clones, a class.

v_call: TRBV7-2
d_call: .
j_call: TRBJ2-1
clone_size: .
cdr3_length: 13
cdr3_nt: TGTGCCAGCAGCTTAGCGCGTTCGGGAAACGTGTTCTTC
cdr3_aa: CASSLARSGNVFF

v_call: TRBV15
d_call: TRBD2
j_call: TRBJ2-7
clone_size: few
cdr3_length: 12
cdr3_nt: TGTGCCACCAGCAGAGGCGGGAGCGAGCAGTACTTC
cdr3_aa: CATSRGGSEQYF

v_call: TRBV7-2
d_call: TRBD1
j_call: TRBJ2-7
clone_size: few
cdr3_length: 15
cdr3_nt: TGTGCCAGCAGCTCGGACAGGACGAACGGCTACGAGCAGTACTTC
cdr3_aa: CASSSDRTNGYEQYF

v_call: TRBV14
d_call: .
j_call: TRBJ2-7
clone_size: few
cdr3_length: 13
cdr3_nt: TGTGCCAGCAGCCAAGTGGGCAGCTACGAGCAGTACTTC
cdr3_aa: CASSQVGSYEQYF

v_call: TRBV5-1
d_call: .
j_call: TRBJ1-5
clone_size: .
cdr3_length: 14
cdr3_nt: TGCGCCAGCAGCGAGCAGGGGTTCAATCAGCCCCAGCATTTT
cdr3_aa: CASSEQGFNQPQHF

v_call: TRBV5-4
d_call: .
j_call: TRBJ2-2
clone_size: .
cdr3_length: 13
cdr3_nt: TGTGCCAGCAGCTTGGACCACACCGGGGAGCTGTTTTTT
cdr3_aa: CASSLDHTGELFF

v_call: TRBV5-1
d_call: .
j_call: TRBJ2-6
clone_size: .
cdr3_length: 15
cdr3_nt: TGCGCCAGCAGCCTCACATTGGCTGGGGCCAACGTCCTGACTTTC
cdr3_aa: CASSLTLAGANVLTF

v_call: TRBV5-1
d_call: TRBD2
j_call: TRBJ2-1
clone_size: .
cdr3_length: 17
cdr3_nt: TGCGCCAGCAGCTGGATACCCCAGTGGGGGAGGGCAGCTGAGCAGTTCTTC
cdr3_aa: CASSWIPQWGRAAEQFF

v_call: TRBV28
d_call: TRBD1
j_call: TRBJ1-4
clone_size: few
cdr3_length: 14
cdr3_nt: TGTGCCAGCAGCCATGACAGGGGGAATGAAAAACTGTTTTTT
cdr3_aa: CASSHDRGNEKLFF

v_call: TRBV30
d_call: .
j_call: TRBJ2-7
clone_size: .
cdr3_length: 12
cdr3_nt: TGTGCCTGGTCACGAACCTTTTACGAGCAGTACTTC
cdr3_aa: CAWSRTFYEQYF

v_call: TRBV4-3
d_call: TRBD2
j_call: TRBJ2-3
clone_size: .
cdr3_length: 12
cdr3_nt: TGCGCCAGCGGGCTAGCGGGAGGGCCGCAGTATTTT
cdr3_aa: CASGLAGGPQYF

v_call: TRBV7-9
d_call: .
j_call: TRBJ1-5
clone_size: few
cdr3_length: 12
cdr3_nt: TGTGCCAGCAGCGAGGGCAATCAGCCCCAGCATTTT
cdr3_aa: CASSEGNQPQHF

v_call: TRBV4-1
d_call: TRBD2
j_call: TRBJ2-2
clone_size: few
cdr3_length: 19
cdr3_nt: TGCGCCAGCAGCCAATCGGGACTAGCGGGGCGGACGAGCACCGGGGAGCTGTTTTTT
cdr3_aa: CASSQSGLAGRTSTGELFF

v_call: TRBV29-1
d_call: .
j_call: TRBJ2-1
clone_size: .
cdr3_length: 15
cdr3_nt: TGCAGCGTTGTTGGGCCGACGGCTACCTACAATGAGCAGTTCTTC
cdr3_aa: CSVVGPTATYNEQFF

v_call: TRBV4-1
d_call: .
j_call: TRBJ2-5
clone_size: .
cdr3_length: 13
cdr3_nt: TGCGCCAGCAGCCAAGGCAGCCAAGAGACCCAGTACTTC
cdr3_aa: CASSQGSQETQYF

v_call: TRBV12-5
d_call: .
j_call: TRBJ2-3
clone_size: .
cdr3_length: 15
cdr3_nt: TGTGCTAGTGGCCAGGGGATTACTAGCACAGATACGCAGTATTTT
cdr3_aa: CASGQGITSTDTQYF

v_call: TRBV6-1
d_call: TRBD2
j_call: TRBJ2-5
clone_size: .
cdr3_length: 15
cdr3_nt: TGTGCCAGCAGTGAAGAGGGACTAGACCAAGAGACCCAGTACTTC
cdr3_aa: CASSEEGLDQETQYF

v_call: TRBV7-2
d_call: .
j_call: TRBJ1-5
clone_size: few
cdr3_length: 14
cdr3_nt: TGTGCCAGCAGCTTAGGAAGGGGTAATCAGCCCCAGCATTTT
cdr3_aa: CASSLGRGNQPQHF

v_call: TRBV29-1
d_call: .
j_call: TRBJ2-3
clone_size: few
cdr3_length: 13
cdr3_nt: TGCAGCGTTGAAGGGCTAGTCACAGATACGCAGTATTTT
cdr3_aa: CSVEGLVTDTQYF

v_call: TRBV4-3
d_call: .
j_call: TRBJ2-5
clone_size: few
cdr3_length: 13
cdr3_nt: TGCGCCAGCAGCCAAGACATGGGGGAGACCCAGTACTTC
cdr3_aa: CASSQDMGETQYF

v_call: TRBV15
d_call: .
j_call: TRBJ2-4
clone_size: .
cdr3_length: 15
cdr3_nt: TGTGCCACCAGCGTTGCTGATGGACCGGGAAACATTCAGTACTTC
cdr3_aa: CATSVADGPGNIQYF

v_call: TRBV29-1
d_call: TRBD2
j_call: TRBJ2-1
clone_size: few
cdr3_length: 15
cdr3_nt: TGCAGCGACCAGACTAGCTTCCGTGGGGACAATGAGCAGTTCTTC
cdr3_aa: CSDQTSFRGDNEQFF

v_call: TRBV9
d_call: TRBD1
j_call: TRBJ2-1
clone_size: few
cdr3_length: 17
cdr3_nt: TGTGAAAGGGGGCAAAAGCACAGGGGCCTGATGTGCAATGAGCAGTTCTTC
cdr3_aa: CERGQKHRGLMCNEQFF

v_call: TRBV5-1
d_call: .
j_call: TRBJ2-1
clone_size: few
cdr3_length: 14
cdr3_nt: TGCGCCAGCAGCGAGATGAGCTCCTACAATGAGCAGTTCTTC
cdr3_aa: CASSEMSSYNEQFF

v_call: TRBV18
d_call: .
j_call: TRBJ2-5
clone_size: few
cdr3_length: 12
cdr3_nt: TGTGCCAGCTCACCACCGGTCGAGACCCAGTACTTC
cdr3_aa: CASSPPVETQYF

v_call: TRBV13
d_call: .
j_call: TRBJ2-3
clone_size: few
cdr3_length: 13
cdr3_nt: TGTGCCAGCCGACAGCGCAACACAGATACGCAGTATTTT
cdr3_aa: CASRQRNTDTQYF

v_call: TRBV29-1
d_call: TRBD2
j_call: TRBJ2-7
clone_size: .
cdr3_length: 16
cdr3_nt: TGCAGCGTTGAGCGACTAGCGGGAGGGCGAGGGAACGAGCAGTACTTC
cdr3_aa: CSVERLAGGRGNEQYF

v_call: TRBV7-6
d_call: .
j_call: TRBJ2-7
clone_size: few
cdr3_length: 14
cdr3_nt: TGTGCCAGCAGCCCCCCCGGGGCAGGCTACGAGCAGTACTTC
cdr3_aa: CASSPPGAGYEQYF

v_call: TRBV4-3
d_call: .
j_call: TRBJ2-3
clone_size: .
cdr3_length: 14
cdr3_nt: TGCGCCAGCAGCCAAGATGCCCTGGGGGATACGCAGTATTTT
cdr3_aa: CASSQDALGDTQYF

v_call: TRBV25-1
d_call: TRBD1
j_call: TRBJ2-7
clone_size: .
cdr3_length: 14
cdr3_nt: TGTGCCAGCAGTAAGGCAGGGGGCGCCTACGAGCAGTACTTC
cdr3_aa: CASSKAGGAYEQYF

v_call: TRBV28
d_call: .
j_call: TRBJ2-1
clone_size: few
cdr3_length: 15
cdr3_nt: TGTGCCAGCAGTCCCCCGACACGCTCCTACAATGAGCAGTTCTTC
cdr3_aa: CASSPPTRSYNEQFF

v_call: TRBV27
d_call: TRBD2
j_call: TRBJ2-3
clone_size: .
cdr3_length: 17
cdr3_nt: TGTGCCAGCAGTTCCATCGGGACTAGCGGGAGCACAGATACGCAGTATTTT
cdr3_aa: CASSSIGTSGSTDTQYF

v_call: TRBV12-5
d_call: .
j_call: TRBJ2-1
clone_size: once
cdr3_length: 12
cdr3_nt: TGTGCTAGTGGTTCTAGCCTCGATGAGCAGTTCTTC
cdr3_aa: CASGSSLDEQFF

v_call: TRBV28
d_call: TRBD1
j_call: TRBJ2-1
clone_size: .
cdr3_length: 16
cdr3_nt: TGTGCCAGCAGGACGTACTCAGGGGGCCAGTTGAATGAGCAGTTCTTC
cdr3_aa: CASRTYSGGQLNEQFF

v_call: TRBV9
d_call: TRBD2
j_call: TRBJ2-1
clone_size: few
cdr3_length: 15
cdr3_nt: TGTGCCAGCAGACACGGACTAGCTGAAAACAATGAGCAGTTCTTC
cdr3_aa: CASRHGLAENNEQFF

v_call: TRBV5-6
d_call: .
j_call: TRBJ2-3
clone_size: .
cdr3_length: 13
cdr3_nt: TGTGCCAGCAGCTTATCGGGATCCGATACGCAGTATTTT
cdr3_aa: CASSLSGSDTQYF

v_call: TRBV29-1
d_call: TRBD1
j_call: TRBJ2-5
clone_size: few
cdr3_length: 15
cdr3_nt: TGCAGCGCCGAGGGACAGCTTTTGAGGGGAGAGACCCAGTACTTC
cdr3_aa: CSAEGQLLRGETQYF

v_call: TRBV25-1
d_call: .
j_call: TRBJ2-7
clone_size: few
cdr3_length: 13
cdr3_nt: TGTGCCAGCAGTGAATACTTAGGTTACGAGCAGTACTTC
cdr3_aa: CASSEYLGYEQYF

v_call: TRBV7-9
d_call: .
j_call: TRBJ2-3
clone_size: few
cdr3_length: 15
cdr3_nt: TGTGCCAGCAGCGACATCCAGGGTAGCACAGATACGCAGTATTTT
cdr3_aa: CASSDIQGSTDTQYF

v_call: TRBV30
d_call: .
j_call: TRBJ2-1
clone_size: few
cdr3_length: 11
cdr3_nt: TGTGCCTGGACGAGCTACAATGAGCAGTTCTTC
cdr3_aa: CAWTSYNEQFF

v_call: TRBV28
d_call: .
j_call: TRBJ1-5
clone_size: once
cdr3_length: 12
cdr3_nt: TGTGCCAGCACCGCGGAGGTCCAGCCCCAGCATTTT
cdr3_aa: CASTAEVQPQHF

v_call: TRBV7-2
d_call: .
j_call: TRBJ2-5
clone_size: few
cdr3_length: 13
cdr3_nt: TGTGCCAGCAGCTTATATGGTCCGGAGACCCAGTACTTC
cdr3_aa: CASSLYGPETQYF

v_call: TRBV4-3
d_call: .
j_call: TRBJ2-3
clone_size: .
cdr3_length: 15
cdr3_nt: TGCGCCAGCAGCCAAGATGGAGGGGCAGGAGATACGCAGTATTTT
cdr3_aa: CASSQDGGAGDTQYF

v_call: TRBV29-1
d_call: TRBD1
j_call: TRBJ2-1
clone_size: .
cdr3_length: 15
cdr3_nt: TGCAGCGTTGGATCTACAGGGGGTTCATACAATGAGCAGTTCTTC
cdr3_aa: CSVGSTGGSYNEQFF

v_call: TRBV27
d_call: TRBD1
j_call: TRBJ2-7
clone_size: .
cdr3_length: 16
cdr3_nt: TGTGCCATCAGTTTTTATTCTACAGGGGTCTCCTACGAGCAGTACTTC
cdr3_aa: CAISFYSTGVSYEQYF

v_call: TRBV4-1
d_call: TRBD2
j_call: TRBJ2-3
clone_size: .
cdr3_length: 16
cdr3_nt: TGCGCCAGCAGCCACCCACTAGCGGGAAGCACAGATACGCAGTATTTT
cdr3_aa: CASSHPLAGSTDTQYF

v_call: TRBV9
d_call: .
j_call: TRBJ2-3
clone_size: .
cdr3_length: 16
cdr3_nt: TGTGCCAGCAGCATCCGGGACTCGGAGAGCACAGATACGCAGTATTTT
cdr3_aa: CASSIRDSESTDTQYF

v_call: TRBV28
d_call: TRBD1
j_call: TRBJ1-1
clone_size: .
cdr3_length: 14
cdr3_nt: TGTGCCAGCAGTCTCCCAGGGGGGCTCACTGAAGCTTTCTTT
cdr3_aa: CASSLPGGLTEAFF